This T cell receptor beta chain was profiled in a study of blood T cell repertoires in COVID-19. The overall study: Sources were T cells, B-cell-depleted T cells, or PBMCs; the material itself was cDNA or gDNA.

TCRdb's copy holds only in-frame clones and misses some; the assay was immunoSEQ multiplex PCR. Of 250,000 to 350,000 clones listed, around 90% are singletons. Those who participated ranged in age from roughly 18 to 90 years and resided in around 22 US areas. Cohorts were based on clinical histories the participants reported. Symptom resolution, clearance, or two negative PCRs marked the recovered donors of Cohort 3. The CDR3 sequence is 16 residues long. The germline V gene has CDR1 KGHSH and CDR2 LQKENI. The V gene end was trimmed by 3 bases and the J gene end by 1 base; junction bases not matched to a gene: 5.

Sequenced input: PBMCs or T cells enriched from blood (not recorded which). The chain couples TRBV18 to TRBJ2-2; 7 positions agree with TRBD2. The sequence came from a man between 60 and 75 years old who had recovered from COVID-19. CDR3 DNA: TGTGCCAGCTCACCGGAAGTAGCGGGGAACACCGGGGAGCTGTTTTTT. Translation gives CASSPEVAGNTGELFF. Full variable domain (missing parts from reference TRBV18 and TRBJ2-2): NAGVMQNPRHLVRRRGQEARLRCSPMKGHSHVYWYRQLPEEGLKFMVYLQKENIIDESGMPKERFSAEFPKEGPSILRIQQVVRGDSAAYFCASSPEVAGNTGELFFGEGSRLTVL.